This T cell receptor beta chain was sequenced for a study of T cell changes during pregnancy in multiple sclerosis. Measured with immunoSEQ multiplex PCR; TCRdb has only the in-frame clones, and not every one. The table shows about 79,000 clones, with around nine tenths occurring only once. The V end lost 7 bases, the J end lost 1 base, and 19 bases lay between the germline ends. The germline gives CDR1 LNHDA, CDR2 SQIVND (reference sequence). The CDR3 sequence is 17 residues long. This TCR came from a female donor with multiple sclerosis, enrolled in a pregnancy study. The gene calls are TRBV19 and TRBJ2-2; D is possibly TRBD2 (6 bases). The sample in question was CD4+ T cells from peripheral blood mononuclear cells, obtained in the second trimester of pregnancy. The CDR3 bases are TGTGCCAGTACCCTCCTAGCGACAGAACTGAACACCGGGGAGCTGTTTTTT. It translates to CASTLLATELNTGELFF.